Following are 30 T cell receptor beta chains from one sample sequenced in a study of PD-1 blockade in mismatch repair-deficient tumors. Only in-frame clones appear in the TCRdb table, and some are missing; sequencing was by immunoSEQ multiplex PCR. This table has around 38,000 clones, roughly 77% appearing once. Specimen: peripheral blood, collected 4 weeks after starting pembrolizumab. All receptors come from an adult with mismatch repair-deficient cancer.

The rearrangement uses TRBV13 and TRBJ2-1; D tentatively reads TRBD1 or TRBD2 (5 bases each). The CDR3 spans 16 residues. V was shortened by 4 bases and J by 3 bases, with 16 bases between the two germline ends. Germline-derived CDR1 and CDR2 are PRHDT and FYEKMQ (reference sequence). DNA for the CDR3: TGTGCCAGCAGCTCCCCCTGGGGGACCTACTACAATGAGCAGTTCTTC. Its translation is CASSSPWGTYYNEQFF.

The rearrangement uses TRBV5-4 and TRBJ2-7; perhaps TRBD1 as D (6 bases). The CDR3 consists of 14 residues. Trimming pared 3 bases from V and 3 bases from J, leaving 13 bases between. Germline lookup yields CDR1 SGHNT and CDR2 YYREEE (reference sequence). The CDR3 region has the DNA TGTGCCAGCAGCTCGCCGGGACACCACTACGAGCAGTACTTC. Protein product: CASSSPGHHYEQYF.

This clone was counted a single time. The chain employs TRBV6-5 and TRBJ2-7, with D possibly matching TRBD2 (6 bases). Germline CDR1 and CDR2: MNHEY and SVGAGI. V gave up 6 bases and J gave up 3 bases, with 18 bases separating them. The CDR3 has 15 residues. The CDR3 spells CASRSLGSGYYEQYF. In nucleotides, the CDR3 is TGTGCCAGCAGGTCCTTGGGTAGCGGTTACTACGAGCAGTACTTC.

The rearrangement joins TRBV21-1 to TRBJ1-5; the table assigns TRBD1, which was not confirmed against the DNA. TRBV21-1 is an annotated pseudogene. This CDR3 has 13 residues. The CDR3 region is CASSRQLNQPQHF. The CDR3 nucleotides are TGTGCCAGCAGCAGACAGCTCAATCAGCCCCAGCATTTT.

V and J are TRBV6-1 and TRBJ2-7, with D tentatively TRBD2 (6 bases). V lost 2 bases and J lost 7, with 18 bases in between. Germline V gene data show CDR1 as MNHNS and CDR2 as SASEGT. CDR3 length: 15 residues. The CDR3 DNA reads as TGTGCCAGCAGTGAACCTAGCGCCTCACCCAGGGAGCAGTACTTC. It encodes CASSEPSASPREQYF.

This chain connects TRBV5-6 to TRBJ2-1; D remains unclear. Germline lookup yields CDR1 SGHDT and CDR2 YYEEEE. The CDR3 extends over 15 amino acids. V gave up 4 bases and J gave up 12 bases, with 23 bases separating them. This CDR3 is CASSRSRWLVDWQFF. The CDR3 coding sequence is TGTGCCAGCAGCCGATCCCGATGGTTAGTGGATTGGCAGTTCTTC.

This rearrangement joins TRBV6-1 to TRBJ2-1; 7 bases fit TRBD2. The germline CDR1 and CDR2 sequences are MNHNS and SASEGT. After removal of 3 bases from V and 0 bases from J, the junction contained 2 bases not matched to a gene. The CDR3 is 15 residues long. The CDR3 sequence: CASSDSSGSYNEQFF. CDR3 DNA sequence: TGTGCCAGCAGTGACTCTAGCGGCTCCTACAATGAGCAGTTCTTC.

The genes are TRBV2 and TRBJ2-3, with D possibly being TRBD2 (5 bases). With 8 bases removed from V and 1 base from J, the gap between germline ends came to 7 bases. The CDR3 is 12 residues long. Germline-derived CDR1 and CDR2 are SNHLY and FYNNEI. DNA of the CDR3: TGTGCCAGCGCACTAGGCACAGATACGCAGTATTTT. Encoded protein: CASALGTDTQYF.

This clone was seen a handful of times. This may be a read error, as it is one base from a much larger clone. Here the CDR3 DNA reads TGTGCCAGCAGTGACAACTCTGGGGCCAACGTCCTGACTTTC. Translation gives CASSDNSGANVLTF. The rearrangement uses TRBV6-4 and TRBJ2-6; D is undetermined. CDR3 length: 14 amino acids. V lost 2 bases to trimming and J lost 0 bases, with 2 bases between them. Per the germline V gene, CDR1 is MRHNA and CDR2 is SNTAGT.

The CDR3 spells CASSLGARMNTEAFF. CDR3 DNA sequence: TGTGCCAGCAGCTTGGGGGCGAGGATGAACACTGAAGCTTTCTTT. V is TRBV13 and J is TRBJ1-1, with D possibly matching TRBD1 (6 bases). The V end lost 3 bases, the J end lost 0 bases, and 11 bases lay between the germline ends. In germline, CDR1 is PRHDT, CDR2 FYEKMQ (reference sequence). CDR3 length: 15 amino acids.

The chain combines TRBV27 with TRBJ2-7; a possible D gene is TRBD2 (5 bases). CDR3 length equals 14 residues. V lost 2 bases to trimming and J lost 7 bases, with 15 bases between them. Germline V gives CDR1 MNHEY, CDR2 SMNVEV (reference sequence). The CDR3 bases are TGTGCCAGCAGTTTAGTCGGGCCGCCGGGAGAGCAGTACTTC. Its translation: CASSLVGPPGEQYF.

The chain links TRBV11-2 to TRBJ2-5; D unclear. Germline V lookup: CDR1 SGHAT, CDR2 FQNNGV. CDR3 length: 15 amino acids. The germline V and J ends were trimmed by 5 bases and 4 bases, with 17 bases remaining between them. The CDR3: CASSADPPPGETQYF. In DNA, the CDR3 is TGTGCCAGCAGCGCAGACCCCCCTCCGGGAGAGACCCAGTACTTC.

CDR3 region: CASSFNGRRETQYF. CDR3 sequence (DNA): TGCGCCAGCAGCTTTAACGGGAGGAGAGAGACCCAGTACTTC. The gene calls are TRBV5-1 and TRBJ2-5; 7 nucleotides agree with TRBD2. CDR1 is SGHRS and CDR2 is YFSETQ in the germline V gene. The CDR3 is 14 amino acids. The J segment lost 4 bases and the V segment lost 2 bases, leaving 5 bases of the junction unmatched.

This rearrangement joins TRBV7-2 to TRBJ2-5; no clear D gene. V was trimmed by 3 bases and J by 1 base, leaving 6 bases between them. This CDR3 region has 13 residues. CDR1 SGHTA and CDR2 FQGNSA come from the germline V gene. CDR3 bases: TGTGCCAGCAGCTTTCAGCGCCAAGAGACCCAGTACTTC. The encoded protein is CASSFQRQETQYF.

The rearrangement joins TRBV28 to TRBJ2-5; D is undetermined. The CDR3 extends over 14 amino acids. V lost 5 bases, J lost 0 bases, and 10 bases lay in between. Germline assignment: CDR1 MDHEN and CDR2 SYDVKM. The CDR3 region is CASSPQPYQETQYF. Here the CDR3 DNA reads TGTGCCAGCAGTCCACAACCTTACCAAGAGACCCAGTACTTC.

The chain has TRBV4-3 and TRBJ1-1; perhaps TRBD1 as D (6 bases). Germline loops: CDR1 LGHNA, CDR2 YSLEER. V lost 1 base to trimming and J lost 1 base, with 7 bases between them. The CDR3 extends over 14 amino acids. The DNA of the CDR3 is TGCGCCAGCAGCCAAGGACAGGAGAACACTGAAGCTTTCTTT. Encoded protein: CASSQGQENTEAFF.

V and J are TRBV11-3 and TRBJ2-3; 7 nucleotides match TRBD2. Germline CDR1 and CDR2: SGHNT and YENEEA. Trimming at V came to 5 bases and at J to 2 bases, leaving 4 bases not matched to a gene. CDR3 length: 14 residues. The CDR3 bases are TGTGCCAGCAGCCGAGAGCGGGACACAGATACGCAGTATTTT. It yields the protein CASSRERDTDTQYF.

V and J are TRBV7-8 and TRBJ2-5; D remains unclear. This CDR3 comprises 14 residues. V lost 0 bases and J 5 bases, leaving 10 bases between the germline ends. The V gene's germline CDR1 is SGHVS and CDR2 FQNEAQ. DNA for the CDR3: TGTGCCAGCAGCTTAGCTGGGCAGGCGGAGACCCAGTACTTC. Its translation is CASSLAGQAETQYF.

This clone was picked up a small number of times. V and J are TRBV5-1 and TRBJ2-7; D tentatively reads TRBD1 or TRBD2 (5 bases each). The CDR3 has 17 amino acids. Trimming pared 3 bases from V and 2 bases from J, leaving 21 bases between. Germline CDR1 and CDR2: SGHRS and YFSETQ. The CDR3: CASSSGTGAGIPYEQYF. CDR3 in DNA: TGCGCCAGCAGCTCGGGGACGGGCGCAGGTATCCCCTACGAGCAGTACTTC.

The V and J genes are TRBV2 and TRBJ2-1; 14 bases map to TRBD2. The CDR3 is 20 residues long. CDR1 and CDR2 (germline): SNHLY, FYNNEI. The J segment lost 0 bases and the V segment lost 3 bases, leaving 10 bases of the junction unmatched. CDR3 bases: TGTGCCAGCAGTGACGGGACTAGCGGGAGTGACTGGAGCTCCTACAATGAGCAGTTCTTC. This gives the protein CASSDGTSGSDWSSYNEQFF.

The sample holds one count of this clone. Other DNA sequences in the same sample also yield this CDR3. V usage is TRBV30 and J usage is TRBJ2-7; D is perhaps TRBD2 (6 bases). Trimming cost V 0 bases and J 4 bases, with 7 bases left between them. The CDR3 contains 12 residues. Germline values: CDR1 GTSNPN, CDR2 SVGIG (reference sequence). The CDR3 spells CAWSVGGYEQYF. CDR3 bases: TGTGCCTGGAGTGTTGGAGGGTACGAGCAGTACTTC.

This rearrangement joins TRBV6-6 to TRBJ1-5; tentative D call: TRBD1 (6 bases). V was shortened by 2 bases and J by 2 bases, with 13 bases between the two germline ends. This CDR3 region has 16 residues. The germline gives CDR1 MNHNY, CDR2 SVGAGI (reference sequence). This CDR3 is CASSYGRGGGNQPQHF. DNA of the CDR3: TGTGCCAGCAGTTACGGAAGGGGGGGTGGCAATCAGCCCCAGCATTTT.

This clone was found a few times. The CDR3 loop reads CASSELAGEGNEQFF. CDR3 bases: TGTGCCAGCAGTGAATTAGCGGGAGAAGGCAATGAGCAGTTCTTC. V gene TRBV6-1 combines with J gene TRBJ2-1; 9 nucleotides align to TRBD2. The germline gives CDR1 MNHNS, CDR2 SASEGT. Trimming took 2 bases from V and 6 from J; bases not matched to a gene: 5. The CDR3 covers 15 residues.

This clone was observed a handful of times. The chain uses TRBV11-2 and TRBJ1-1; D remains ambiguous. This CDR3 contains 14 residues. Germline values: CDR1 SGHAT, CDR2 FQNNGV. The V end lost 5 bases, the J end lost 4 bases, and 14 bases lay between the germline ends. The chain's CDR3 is CASSQPWASTEAFF. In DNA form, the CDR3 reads TGTGCCAGCAGCCAGCCTTGGGCCAGCACTGAAGCTTTCTTT.

The CDR3 spells CASSIWQVREKLFF. The CDR3 nucleotides read TGTGCCAGTAGTATATGGCAGGTTCGGGAAAAACTGTTTTTT. V is TRBV19 and J is TRBJ1-4; the D is unclear. From germline, CDR1 is LNHDA and CDR2 SQIVND (reference sequence). V lost 2 bases, J lost 8 bases, and 12 bases lay in between. The CDR3 totals 14 residues. The full variable domain, in which reference TRBV19 and TRBJ1-4 provide the parts outside the CDR3, is DGGITQSPKYLFRKEGQNVTLSCEQNLNHDAMYWYRQDPGQGLRLIYYSQIVNDFQKGDIAEGYSVSREKKESFPLTVTSAQKNPTAFYLCASSIWQVREKLFFGSGTQLSVL.

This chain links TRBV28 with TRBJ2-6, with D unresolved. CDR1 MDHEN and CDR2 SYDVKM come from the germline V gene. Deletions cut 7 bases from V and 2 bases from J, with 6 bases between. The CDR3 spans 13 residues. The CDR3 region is CASMVPGANVLTF. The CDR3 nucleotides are TGTGCCAGCATGGTTCCTGGGGCCAACGTCCTGACTTTC.

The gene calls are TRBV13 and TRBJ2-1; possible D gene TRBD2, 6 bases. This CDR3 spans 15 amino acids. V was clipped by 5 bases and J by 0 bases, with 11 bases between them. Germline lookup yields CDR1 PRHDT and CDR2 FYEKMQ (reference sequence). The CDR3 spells CASSPRRDSYNEQFF. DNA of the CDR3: TGTGCCAGCAGCCCGAGGCGGGACTCCTACAATGAGCAGTTCTTC.

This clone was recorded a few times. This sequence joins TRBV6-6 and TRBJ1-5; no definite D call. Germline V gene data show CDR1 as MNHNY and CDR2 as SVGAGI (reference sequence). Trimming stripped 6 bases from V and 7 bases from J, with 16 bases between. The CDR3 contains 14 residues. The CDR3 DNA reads TGTGCCAGCAGCGGGCTAGATGGCGGGCAGCCCCAGCATTTT. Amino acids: CASSGLDGGQPQHF.

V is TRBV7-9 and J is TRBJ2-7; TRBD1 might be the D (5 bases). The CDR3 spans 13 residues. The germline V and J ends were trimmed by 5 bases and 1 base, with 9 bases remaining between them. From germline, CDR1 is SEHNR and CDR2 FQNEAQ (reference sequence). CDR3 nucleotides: TGTGCCAGCAGCCTAGACAGTTCCTACGAGCAGTACTTC. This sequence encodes CASSLDSSYEQYF.

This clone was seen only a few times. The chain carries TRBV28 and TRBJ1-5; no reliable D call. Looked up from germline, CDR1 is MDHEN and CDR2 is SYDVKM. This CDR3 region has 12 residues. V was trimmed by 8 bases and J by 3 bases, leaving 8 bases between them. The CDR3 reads CASWEVNQPQHF. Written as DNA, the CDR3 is TGTGCCAGCTGGGAAGTCAATCAGCCCCAGCATTTT.